These 21 T cell receptor beta chains share one sample of origin, sequenced in a study of blood T cell repertoires in COVID-19. Assay: immunoSEQ multiplex PCR; the TCRdb copy retains only in-frame clones and omits some. Of about 320,000 clones in the sample, 90% were seen once. Sequencing was carried out using PBMCs or T cells enriched from blood (not recorded which). These receptors all come from a woman aged 30 to 39 who had been exposed to COVID-19.

The V and J genes are TRBV14 and TRBJ1-1; 9 bases are a match to TRBD1. The germline V gene encodes CDR1 SGHDN and CDR2 FVKESK. This CDR3 is 14 amino acids long. V shed 4 bases, J shed 4 bases, and the junction held 4 bases outside the gene matches. The CDR3 sequence is CASSRQGEGTEAFF. DNA for the CDR3: TGTGCCAGCAGCCGACAGGGGGAAGGCACTGAAGCTTTCTTT.

The rearrangement uses TRBV12-3 or TRBV12-4 and TRBJ2-1, with TRBD1 as a possible D gene (5 bases). Trimming took 7 bases from V and 1 from J, leaving 8 bases between them. The CDR3 spans 13 residues. The CDR3 reads CASTDSSYNEQFF. The CDR3 coding sequence is TGTGCCAGCACTGACAGTTCCTACAATGAGCAGTTCTTC.

On this clone itself: Distinct nucleotide sequences in the sample also encode this CDR3. The chain employs TRBV19 and TRBJ1-2; no clear D gene. Trimming removed 2 bases at V and 7 bases at J, with 5 bases between. The V gene's germline CDR1 is LNHDA and CDR2 SQIVND (reference sequence). CDR3 length: 11 residues. CDR3 in DNA: TGTGCCAGTAGTATAAGAGGTGGCTACACCTTC. Its protein product is CASSIRGGYTF.

This clone was seen only once. V usage is TRBV5-1 and J usage is TRBJ1-2, with D maybe TRBD1 (5 bases). The ends were cut back, 2 bases at V and 3 bases at J, with 11 bases in the middle. The CDR3 is made up of 14 amino acids. CDR1 SGHRS and CDR2 YFSETQ come from the germline V gene. CDR3 sequence: CASSLQATDYGYTF. The CDR3 DNA reads as TGCGCCAGCAGCTTACAGGCGACCGACTATGGCTACACCTTC.

V gene TRBV29-1 combines with J gene TRBJ1-1; a possible D gene is TRBD1 (5 bases). The germline gives CDR1 SQVTM, CDR2 ANQGSEA. CDR3 length: 12 residues. V was cut by 6 bases and J by 4 bases, with 12 bases left in between. CDR3 sequence (DNA): TGCAGCGTAGCCAGGGATCGCACTGAAGCTTTCTTT. The encoded protein is CSVARDRTEAFF.

V gene TRBV19 combines with J gene TRBJ2-1, with D perhaps TRBD2 (6 bases). V was shortened by 0 bases and J by 6 bases, with 6 bases between the two germline ends. The CDR3 is 13 residues long. CDR1 and CDR2 (germline): LNHDA, SQIVND (reference sequence). In nucleotides, the CDR3 is TGTGCCAGTAGTATAGAGGGGGGCAATGAGCAGTTCTTC. This codes for CASSIEGGNEQFF.

The chain links TRBV7-9 to TRBJ2-3; 8 positions agree with TRBD2. The CDR3 has 17 amino acids. Per germline, CDR1 SEHNR and CDR2 FQNEAQ (reference sequence). V lost 2 bases, J lost 3 bases, and 10 bases stayed unmatched. CDR3: CASSLFPGLVGTDTQYF. Here the CDR3 DNA reads TGTGCCAGCAGCTTATTTCCGGGACTAGTAGGTACAGATACGCAGTATTTT.

The chain uses TRBV5-8 and TRBJ1-4; 7 positions match TRBD1. This CDR3 contains 14 residues. The V and J ends lost 4 bases and 3 bases, in that order; junction bases with no gene match: 3. Germline values: CDR1 SGHTS, CDR2 YDEGEE. The CDR3 region has the DNA TGTGCCAGCAGCAAAGGGACAGCTAATGAAAAACTGTTTTTT. Translated, it gives CASSKGTANEKLFF.

The V and J genes are TRBV2 and TRBJ1-2; D is perhaps TRBD1 (6 bases). The CDR3 length is 13 residues. Germline loops: CDR1 SNHLY, CDR2 FYNNEI. V lost 7 bases and J lost 4, with 13 bases in between. As DNA, the CDR3 is TGTGCCAGCAAGTGGACAGCTCTCTATGGCTACACCTTC. Translation gives CASKWTALYGYTF.

The chain employs TRBV5-1 and TRBJ1-1, with a possible D match to TRBD1 (6 bases). The CDR3 is made up of 16 amino acids. CDR1 and CDR2 from the germline V gene are SGHRS and YFSETQ. Trimming took off 3 bases at V and 0 bases at J, with 15 bases between the two ends. CDR3: CASSSYWTELNTEAFF. CDR3 coding DNA: TGCGCCAGCAGCTCCTACTGGACAGAACTGAACACTGAAGCTTTCTTT.

The chain couples TRBV7-9 to TRBJ2-5; 13 positions match TRBD2. With 3 bases clipped from V and 5 bases from J, the junction kept 6 bases outside the gene matches. Germline assignment: CDR1 SEHNR and CDR2 FQNEAQ (reference sequence). This CDR3 spans 16 amino acids. The DNA of the CDR3 is TGTGCCAGCAGCTTGACTAGCGGGGGGCCAGGGGAGACCCAGTACTTC. This translates into CASSLTSGGPGETQYF.

This clone was counted only a few times. The chain combines TRBV27 with TRBJ1-5; D is unclear. Germline CDR1 is MNHEY and CDR2 is SMNVEV (reference sequence). Trimming took off 2 bases at V and 4 bases at J, with 15 bases between the two ends. The CDR3 has 16 residues. The CDR3 reads CASSLGSGQLNQPQHF. The CDR3 nucleotides read TGTGCCAGCAGTTTAGGATCGGGTCAGTTAAATCAGCCCCAGCATTTT.

The gene calls are TRBV7-9 and TRBJ2-6, with TRBD1 matching 7 bases. Losses at the gene ends were 5 bases for V and 15 bases for J; bases not matched to a gene: 7. Germline CDR1 reads SEHNR; CDR2 reads FQNEAQ (reference sequence). This CDR3 contains 12 residues. The CDR3 coding sequence is TGTGCCAGCAGCATAGACAGGGTTGCCCTGACTTTC. This encodes CASSIDRVALTF.

The CDR3: CSVAFMTAVYGYTF. CDR3 DNA: TGCAGCGTCGCCTTTATGACAGCCGTCTATGGCTACACCTTC. The V call is TRBV29-1, the J call TRBJ1-2, with D perhaps TRBD1 (5 bases). Germline lookup yields CDR1 SQVTM and CDR2 ANQGSEA. The CDR3 length is 14 residues. The V end was cut by 6 bases, the J end by 4 bases, with 18 bases between. The complete variable domain, with remaining parts taken from reference TRBV29-1 and TRBJ1-2, reads SAVISQKPSRDICQRGTSLTIQCQVDSQVTMMFWYRQQPGQSLTLIATANQGSEATYESGFVIDKFPISRPNLTFSTLTVSNMSPEDSSIYLCSVAFMTAVYGYTFGSGTRLTVV.

This chain connects TRBV2 to TRBJ1-6; 7 bases agree with TRBD1. The CDR3 is 14 residues long. Germline CDR1 is SNHLY and CDR2 is FYNNEI. With 4 bases clipped from V and 7 bases from J, the junction kept 4 bases outside the gene matches. DNA of the CDR3: TGTGCCAGCAGTGCCCGGGACAGCAATTCACCCCTCCACTTT. This encodes CASSARDSNSPLHF.

This CDR3 is CATSRDRDRGLYTF. The CDR3 DNA reads TGTGCCACCAGCAGAGATCGGGACAGGGGCCTCTACACCTTC. The V call is TRBV15, the J call TRBJ1-2; 10 bases match TRBD1. V dropped 0 bases and J dropped 10; count of bases not matched to a gene: 5. This CDR3 has 14 residues. CDR1 LNHNV and CDR2 YYDKDF come from the germline V gene (reference sequence).

The V call is TRBV7-9, the J call TRBJ1-5; the D is unclear. The V end was cut by 5 bases, the J end by 5 bases, with 19 bases between. Germline assignment: CDR1 SEHNR and CDR2 FQNEAQ (reference sequence). This CDR3 has 16 amino acids. The CDR3 region is CASSQAGGGPDQPQHF. CDR3 nucleotide sequence: TGTGCCAGCAGCCAAGCGGGCGGAGGGCCGGATCAGCCCCAGCATTTT.

This clone was seen only once. The rearrangement uses TRBV5-4 and TRBJ2-7; 9 bases are shared with TRBD1. Germline V gene lookup returns CDR1 SGHNT and CDR2 YYREEE (reference sequence). The CDR3 spans 14 residues. Unmatched junction bases numbered 5, after V lost 4 bases and J lost 3 bases. The CDR3 spells CASSPRTGDYEQYF. The CDR3 DNA reads TGTGCCAGCAGCCCTCGGACAGGGGACTACGAGCAGTACTTC. Full variable domain (remainder filled in from reference TRBV5-4 and TRBJ2-7): ETGVTQSPTHLIKTRGQQVTLRCSSQSGHNTVSWYQQALGQGPQFIFQYYREEENGRGNFPPRFSGLQFPNYSSELNVNALELDDSALYLCASSPRTGDYEQYFGPGTRLTVT.

The chain couples TRBV7-3 to TRBJ2-1; 7 bases are a match to TRBD1. CDR1 is SGHTA and CDR2 is FQGTGA in the germline V gene. CDR3 size: 13 residues. Trimming removed 4 bases from V and 4 bases from J; junction bases left unmatched: 1. The CDR3 nucleotides are TGTGCCAGCAGCTCGACAGGGTACAATGAGCAGTTCTTC. Translated: CASSSTGYNEQFF. The entire variable domain, with the rest obtained from reference TRBV7-3 and TRBJ2-1, is as follows: GAGVSQTPSNKVTEKGKYVELRCDPISGHTALYWYRQSLGQGPEFLIYFQGTGAADDSGLPNDRFFAVRPEGSVSTLKIQRTERGDSAVYLCASSSTGYNEQFFGPGTRLTVL.

The chain combines TRBV7-8 with TRBJ2-7, with 8 bases lining up with TRBD1. The CDR3 runs to 17 residues. The ends lost 5 bases at V and 6 bases at J; junction bases unmatched: 18. Germline CDR1 and CDR2: SGHVS and FQNEAQ. DNA of the CDR3: TGTGCCAGCAGCCTAGTGGGAGGCACGACAGGGGCTGGCGAGCAGTACTTC. Translating gives CASSLVGGTTGAGEQYF.

The DNA of the CDR3 is TGTGCCAGCAGCCAAGAGGGGGGGGCGAGCACAGATACGCAGTATTTT. Amino acid sequence: CASSQEGGASTDTQYF. This chain uses TRBV4-2 with TRBJ2-3; D perhaps matches TRBD2 (7 bases). Per the germline V gene, CDR1 is LGHNA and CDR2 is YNFKEQ. The CDR3 is made up of 16 amino acids. Trimming left V 0 bases short and J 0 bases short, with 10 bases between.